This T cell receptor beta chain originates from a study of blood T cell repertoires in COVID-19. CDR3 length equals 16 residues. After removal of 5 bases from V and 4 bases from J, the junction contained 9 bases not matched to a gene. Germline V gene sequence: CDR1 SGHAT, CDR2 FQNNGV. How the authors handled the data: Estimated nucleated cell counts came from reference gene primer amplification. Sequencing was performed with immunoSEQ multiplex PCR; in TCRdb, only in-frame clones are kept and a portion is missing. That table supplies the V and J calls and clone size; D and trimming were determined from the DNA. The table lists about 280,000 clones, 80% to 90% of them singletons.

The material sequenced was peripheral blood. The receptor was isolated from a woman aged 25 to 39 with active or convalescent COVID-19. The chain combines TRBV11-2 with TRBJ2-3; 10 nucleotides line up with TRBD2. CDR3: CASSPILAGHADTQYF. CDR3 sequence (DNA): TGTGCCAGCAGCCCAATACTAGCGGGGCACGCAGATACGCAGTATTTT.